Following are 13 T cell receptor beta chains from one sample sequenced in a study of a mutant IDH1 vaccine in newly diagnosed glioma (dated by TCRdb to the early 2020s). These receptors have no identified antigens. Library creation used the immunoSEQ multiplex PCR assay. The source is immuneACCESS, and TCRdb retained only in-frame sequences with V and J called. Part of the clones is not carried over; for the studies checked, unresolved V genes explain less than half of this, and the remainder is unexplained. This sample is represented by some 52,000 clones; roughly 90% of them were singletons. The top ten constitute over 2% of the sample. In light of the paper, this sample's time point label describes: week 11, during vaccination. Each vaccine dose was 300 ug of a 20-mer mutant IDH1 peptide in Montanide, given subcutaneously with topical imiquimod. Sequencing used PBMCs, obtained from a glioma patient whose treatment included an IDH1 peptide vaccine. These receptors were collected from a man aged 45 to 65 with glioma.

CDR3 coding DNA: TGTGCCAGCAGCTTTGTAAGCGGGAGTGAGACCCAGTACTTC. Protein: CASSFVSGSETQYF. The chain links TRBV7-8 to TRBJ2-5; 8 bases align to TRBD2. CDR1 and CDR2 from the germline V gene are SGHVS and FQNEAQ. The CDR3 is made up of 14 amino acids. V dropped 3 bases and J dropped 5; count of bases not matched to a gene: 5.

This chain links TRBV29-1 with TRBJ2-3; 9 nucleotides agree with TRBD2. V dropped 5 bases and J dropped 6; count of bases not matched to a gene: 3. CDR3 length equals 12 residues. The germline V gene has CDR1 SQVTM and CDR2 ANQGSEA. CDR3 protein: CSVQRGADTQYF. CDR3 coding DNA: TGCAGCGTTCAGCGGGGGGCTGATACGCAGTATTTT.

This clone occurred a few times. This chain joins TRBV7-9 and TRBJ1-2; 8 bases match TRBD1. The CDR3 runs 13 residues. The germline gives CDR1 SEHNR, CDR2 FQNEAQ (reference sequence). V was pared by 5 bases and J by 4 bases, with 3 bases of the junction left unmatched. The DNA for the CDR3 is TGTGCCAGCAGCCGGACAGGGATCTATGGCTACACCTTC. This encodes CASSRTGIYGYTF. Filled out from reference TRBV7-9 and TRBJ1-2, the complete variable domain reads DTGVSQNPRHKITKRGQNVTFRCDPISEHNRLYWYRQTLGQGPEFLTYFQNEAQLEKSRLLSDRFSAERPKGSFSTLEIQRTEQGDSAMYLCASSRTGIYGYTFGSGTRLTVV.

This chain connects TRBV4-1 to TRBJ1-5; TRBD1 matches at 7 bases. CDR1 and CDR2 from the germline V gene are MGHRA and YSYEKL. There are 16 residues in the CDR3. Trimming cost V 4 bases and J 4 bases; bases outside gene matches: 10. The CDR3 sequence is CASSRLGHRGNQPQHF. DNA of the CDR3: TGCGCCAGCAGCCGATTAGGGCACAGGGGAAATCAGCCCCAGCATTTT.

In this sample, this clone turned up once. The chain joins TRBV6-5 to TRBJ2-7, with D possibly TRBD1 on 5 matching bases. Germline CDR1 is MNHEY and CDR2 is SVGAGI. Trimming removed 5 bases at V and 0 bases at J, with 11 bases between. The CDR3 loop spans 14 amino acids. CDR3 in DNA: TGTGCCAGCAGTGACGACAGTACCTCCTACGAGCAGTACTTC. It specifies CASSDDSTSYEQYF.

The chain is built from TRBV5-1 and TRBJ1-3; TRBD1 aligns across 7 bases. The CDR3 sequence is 17 residues long. After removal of 7 bases from V and 0 bases from J, the junction contained 13 bases not matched to a gene. Per the germline V gene, CDR1 is SGHRS and CDR2 is YFSETQ. CDR3 amino acids: CASPPLTGKYSGNTIYF. CDR3 sequence (DNA): TGCGCCAGCCCTCCATTGACAGGGAAATACTCTGGAAACACCATATATTTT.

This chain uses TRBV27 with TRBJ2-2, with a possible D match to TRBD2 (6 bases). V gave up 7 bases and J gave up 9 bases, with 21 bases separating them. The CDR3 extends over 15 amino acids. The germline CDR1 and CDR2 sequences are MNHEY and SMNVEV (reference sequence). Here the CDR3 reads CASNEGGVTGRELFF. In DNA, the CDR3 is TGTGCCAGCAACGAAGGAGGGGTAACGGGCCGGGAGCTGTTTTTT.

The chain combines TRBV11-2 with TRBJ1-2; D not certain. The germline V gene encodes CDR1 SGHAT and CDR2 FQNNGV. CDR3 length: 13 residues. The V end lost 4 bases, the J end lost 4 bases, and 10 bases lay between the germline ends. CDR3 in DNA: TGTGCCAGCAGCTCCGGACCGCTCTATGGCTACACCTTC. It yields the protein CASSSGPLYGYTF.

In its sample, this clone was seen a few times. The J gene is TRBJ2-3, the V gene TRBV7-9; 7 nucleotides match TRBD1. CDR3 length: 14 amino acids. The trim removed 1 base at V and 7 bases at J, leaving 5 bases unmatched. Germline CDR1 and CDR2: SEHNR and FQNEAQ (reference sequence). CDR3 DNA sequence: TGTGCCAGCAGCTTAGGACAGGGATCATATACGCAGTATTTT. As protein: CASSLGQGSYTQYF.

The V gene is TRBV5-8, the J gene TRBJ2-1, with 8 bases fitting TRBD1. J was trimmed by 6 bases and V by 3 bases; bases with no gene match: 17. From germline, CDR1 is SGHTS and CDR2 YDEGEE. The CDR3 loop spans 18 amino acids. In nucleotides, the CDR3 is TGTGCCAGCAGCTGGGGACAGGTACGGGCATCTCCGGGCAATGAGCAGTTCTTC. Its protein product is CASSWGQVRASPGNEQFF. Full variable domain (rest looked up from reference TRBV5-8 and TRBJ2-1): EAGVTQSPTHLIKTRGQQATLRCSPISGHTSVYWYQQALGLGLQFLLWYDEGEERNRGNFPPRFSGRQFPNYSSELNVNALELEDSALYLCASSWGQVRASPGNEQFFGPGTRLTVL.

This rearrangement joins TRBV25-1 to TRBJ2-2; D is ambiguous. V was pared by 0 bases and J by 3 bases, with 5 bases between. The CDR3 is 14 residues long. Germline V lookup: CDR1 MGHDK, CDR2 SYGVNS. CDR3 DNA sequence: TGTGCCAGCAGTGAATACGATTACACCGGGGAGCTGTTTTTT. Encoded protein: CASSEYDYTGELFF.

This clone has just a few counts. The chain has TRBV5-1 and TRBJ1-1; D may be TRBD1 (5 bases). Germline loops: CDR1 SGHRS, CDR2 YFSETQ. The V gene lost 4 bases and the J gene lost 0 bases, with 10 bases spanning the gap. The CDR3 consists of 14 residues. The CDR3 nucleotides read TGCGCCAGCAGCCCCGGGACGGTGAACACTGAAGCTTTCTTT. Protein: CASSPGTVNTEAFF.

This rearrangement joins TRBV2 to TRBJ2-3; 11 nucleotides agree with TRBD2. The CDR3 consists of 18 residues. With V trimmed by 3 bases and J by 2 bases, 10 bases remained unmatched. The germline CDR1 and CDR2 sequences are SNHLY and FYNNEI. CDR3 loop: CASSDPLLTSGATDTQYF. The CDR3 region has the DNA TGTGCCAGCAGTGACCCTCTCCTGACTAGCGGGGCCACAGATACGCAGTATTTT.